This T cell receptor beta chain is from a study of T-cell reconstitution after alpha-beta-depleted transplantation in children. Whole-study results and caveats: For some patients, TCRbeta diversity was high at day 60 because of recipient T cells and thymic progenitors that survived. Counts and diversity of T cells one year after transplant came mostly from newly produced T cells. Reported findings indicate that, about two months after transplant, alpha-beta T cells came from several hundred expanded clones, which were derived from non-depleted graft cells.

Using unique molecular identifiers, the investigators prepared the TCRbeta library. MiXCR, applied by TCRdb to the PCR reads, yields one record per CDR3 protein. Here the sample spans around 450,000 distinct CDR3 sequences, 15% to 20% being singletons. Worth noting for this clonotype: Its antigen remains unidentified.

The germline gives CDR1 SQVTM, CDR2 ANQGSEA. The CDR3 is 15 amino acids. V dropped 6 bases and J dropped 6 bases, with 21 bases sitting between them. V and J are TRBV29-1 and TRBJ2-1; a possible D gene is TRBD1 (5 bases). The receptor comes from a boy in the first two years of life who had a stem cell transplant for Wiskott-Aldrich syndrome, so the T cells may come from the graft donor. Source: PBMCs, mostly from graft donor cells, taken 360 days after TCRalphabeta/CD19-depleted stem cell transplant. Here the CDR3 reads CSVWVGRRIGNEQFF. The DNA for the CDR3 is TGCAGCGTCTGGGTGGGGCGGCGAATAGGCAATGAGCAGTTCTTC.